This T cell receptor beta chain came from a study of T cell responses to AZD1222 COVID-19 vaccine. The repertoire was sequenced with immunoSEQ multiplex PCR; TCRdb's copy has only in-frame clones and lacks some. Of some 130,000 clones listed, more than 75% are singletons. This CDR3 is built from 18 residues. General study points: There were repertoire samples only from the period after the peak T cell response. The donor group comprised mostly white British people and more females; the analysis possibly underestimated clonal diversity. With two AZD1222 doses given, Spike-specific TCR breadth and depth both rose. Reportedly, nearly half of unique spike TCRs recognized epitopes outside B.1.351/B.1.1.7 mutations.

Turning to this clone: Its target is unknown.

This TCR derives from an adult in good health. The source was peripheral blood, collected on day 0 of AZD1222 vaccination. The J gene is TRBJ1-1, the V gene TRBV21-1. TRBV21-1 is a recognized pseudogene. Written as DNA, the CDR3 is TGTGCCAGCAGCAAAGTGACGGAAACTGTGCCTTGGAACACTGAAGCTTTCTTT. It translates to CASSKVTETVPWNTEAFF.